This TCR beta chain was sequenced in a study of T cell responses to AZD1222 COVID-19 vaccine. General study points: Unmutated variant regions are reportedly the target of nearly half of TCRs that are spike-specific. Among those given AZD1222, only 6 or 7 were seropositive at baseline.

Only in-frame clones appear in the TCRdb table, and some are missing; sequencing was by immunoSEQ multiplex PCR. Among approximately 140,000 clones listed, over 75% were seen once. Notes on this clone: Its target is unknown.

The material was peripheral blood, obtained on day 0 of AZD1222 vaccination. This TCR derives from an adult in good health.

CDR3 amino acids: CASSLWILRLLTEAFF. For the CDR3, the DNA is TGTGCCAGCAGTTTATGGATCCTTAGATTATTAACTGAAGCTTTCTTT. V usage is TRBV27 and J usage is TRBJ1-1, with D uncertain. V was cut by 1 base and J by 5 bases, with 17 bases left in between. Germline CDR1 MNHEY, CDR2 SMNVEV (reference sequence). This CDR3 comprises 16 residues.